The 20 T cell receptor beta chains given below trace back to one sample, sequenced in a study of T cells after yellow fever vaccination. In TCRdb, the 5' RACE reads were re-called with MiXCR into one record per CDR3 protein. The sample lists about 340,000 distinct CDR3 sequences; 8.5% to 9% were seen once. Sample: PBMCs, taken on the day of the first yellow fever vaccination. Receptors originate from a man between 18 and 29 years old who received the YFV17D yellow fever vaccine.

This clonotype occurred a few times. The chain joins TRBV4-1 to TRBJ1-2; no clear D gene. CDR1 and CDR2 from the germline V gene are MGHRA and YSYEKL. The CDR3 is made up of 16 amino acids. Trimming left V 1 base short and J 7 bases short, with 19 bases between. The chain's CDR3 is CASSQVVPGSVSGYTF. The DNA of the CDR3 is TGCGCCAGCAGCCAAGTGGTTCCGGGTTCAGTGTCTGGCTACACCTTC.

The rearrangement uses TRBV19 and TRBJ1-5; the D is unclear. Germline assignment: CDR1 LNHDA and CDR2 SQIVND (reference sequence). This CDR3 has 15 amino acids. Trimming left V 3 bases short and J 2 bases short, with 11 bases between. CDR3 sequence (DNA): TGTGCCAGTAGTATGGAGGGATTTGGCAATCAGCCCCAGCATTTT. This sequence encodes CASSMEGFGNQPQHF.

This clonotype was detected a few times. This chain links TRBV4-2 with TRBJ1-1; TRBD1 might be the D (5 bases). Germline CDR1 is LGHNA and CDR2 is YNFKEQ. The CDR3 is 14 amino acids. Deletions cut 3 bases from V and 1 base from J, with 9 bases between. CDR3: CASSQEQGNTEAFF. In DNA, the CDR3 is TGTGCCAGCAGCCAGGAGCAGGGGAACACTGAAGCTTTCTTT.

V gene TRBV19 combines with J gene TRBJ1-1; tentatively, D is TRBD1 (6 bases). The germline gives CDR1 LNHDA, CDR2 SQIVND (reference sequence). The V end was cut by 6 bases, the J end by 4 bases, with 15 bases between. There are 14 residues in the CDR3. The CDR3 here is CASSPTGYRTEAFF. CDR3 in DNA: TGTGCCAGTAGCCCTACAGGGTATCGCACTGAAGCTTTCTTT.

The CDR3 protein is CAISGGGGLINEQFF. The CDR3 DNA reads as TGTGCCATCAGTGGGGGCGGGGGGCTAATAAATGAGCAGTTCTTC. This sequence joins TRBV10-3 and TRBJ2-1, with 8 nucleotides matching TRBD2. The V and J ends lost 4 bases and 7 bases, in that order; junction bases with no gene match: 9. CDR1 is ENHRY and CDR2 is SYGVKD in the germline V gene. This CDR3 has 15 residues.

The table lists this clonotype with a few counts. The rearrangement joins TRBV5-6 to TRBJ2-2; 11 bases agree with TRBD2. Germline CDR1 is SGHDT and CDR2 is YYEEEE. The CDR3 extends over 19 amino acids. V lost 4 bases and J lost 1; bases outside the gene matches: 12. Written as DNA, the CDR3 is TGTGCCAGCAGCGAGGGGTCTAGCGGGGGGTTTCTGAACACCGGGGAGCTGTTTTTT. As protein: CASSEGSSGGFLNTGELFF.

This clonotype has more than one count but fewer than ten. The V call is TRBV7-2, the J call TRBJ2-2; D gene ambiguous. Trimming cost V 6 bases and J 4 bases, with 15 bases left between them. CDR3 length: 15 amino acids. Germline CDR1 SGHTA, CDR2 FQGNSA. The CDR3 spells CASSRNPPPTGELFF. For the CDR3, the DNA is TGTGCCAGCAGTCGAAATCCCCCACCCACCGGGGAGCTGTTTTTT.

This clonotype has at least ten counts. The gene calls are TRBV5-1 and TRBJ1-1; D call uncertain. V lost 3 bases and J 1 base, leaving 10 bases between the germline ends. The CDR3 totals 14 residues. In germline, CDR1 is SGHRS, CDR2 YFSETQ. CDR3 coding DNA: TGCGCCAGCAGCTCGGCGGCATCGAACACTGAAGCTTTCTTT. This sequence encodes CASSSAASNTEAFF.

This chain uses TRBV28 with TRBJ2-1; 8 bases are shared with TRBD1. The trim removed 5 bases at V and 5 bases at J, leaving 8 bases unmatched. CDR1 and CDR2 (germline): MDHEN, SYDVKM. The CDR3 runs 15 residues. The CDR3 DNA reads TGTGCCAGCAGTGCCCGGACAGGGCTCGACAATGAGCAGTTCTTC. Translated: CASSARTGLDNEQFF.

The V and J genes are TRBV10-3 and TRBJ2-4, with 7 bases identical to TRBD1. The CDR3 is made up of 13 amino acids. Germline V CDR1 and CDR2: ENHRY, SYGVKD. V gave up 8 bases and J gave up 5 bases; unmatched junction bases: 6. CDR3 coding DNA: TGTGCCATCGGGACAGAAAGACAAAACATTCAGTACTTC. Its protein product is CAIGTERQNIQYF.

This clonotype was seen a handful of times. J is TRBJ2-6 and V is TRBV6-1; unclear D gene. The germline V and J ends were trimmed by 5 bases and 6 bases, with 2 bases remaining between them. There are 11 residues in the CDR3. Germline CDR1 reads MNHNS; CDR2 reads SASEGT. This CDR3 reads CASSLANVLTF. The CDR3 nucleotides read TGTGCCAGCAGTCTGGCCAACGTCCTGACTTTC.

The chain has TRBV7-2 and TRBJ2-5; no clear D. V dropped 6 bases and J dropped 5 bases, with 19 bases sitting between them. The V gene's germline CDR1 is SGHTA and CDR2 FQGNSA. CDR3 length: 15 residues. This chain's CDR3 is CASRPQNPGLETQYF. As DNA, the CDR3 is TGTGCCAGCAGACCTCAAAATCCGGGTCTGGAGACCCAGTACTTC. Complete variable domain (other parts from reference TRBV7-2 and TRBJ2-5): GAGVSQSPSNKVTEKGKDVELRCDPISGHTALYWYRQSLGQGLEFLIYFQGNSAPDKSGLPSDRFSAERTGGSVSTLTIQRTQQEDSAVYLCASRPQNPGLETQYFGPGTRLLVL.

Many counts were recorded for this clonotype. The chain is built from TRBV5-1 and TRBJ2-1, with TRBD2 matching over 8 bases. The CDR3 consists of 16 residues. The J segment lost 7 bases and the V segment lost 4 bases, leaving 13 bases of the junction unmatched. Germline CDR1 and CDR2: SGHRS and YFSETQ. As DNA, the CDR3 is TGCGCCAGCAGCACGCTCCCGGGGGGGCCGGAGAATGAGCAGTTCTTC. This encodes CASSTLPGGPENEQFF.

The sample holds a few counts of this clonotype. One end of the junction varies from germline; a read error may be responsible. The rearrangement joins TRBV20-1 to TRBJ2-7; D assignment may be TRBD1 or TRBD2 (5 bases each). Germline lookup yields CDR1 DFQATT and CDR2 SNEGSKA (reference sequence). There are 15 residues in the CDR3. The CDR3 here is CSPSGLPGSSYEQYF. CDR3 nucleotide sequence: TGCAGTCCTAGTGGCCTTCCAGGGAGCTCCTACGAGCAGTACTTC.

This clonotype was counted between two and nine times. The CDR3 here is CASSQDRRDEQYF. The CDR3 nucleotides read TGCGCCAGCAGCCAAGATCGGAGGGACGAGCAGTACTTC. V is TRBV4-1 and J is TRBJ2-7; TRBD2 is a possible D gene (6 bases). The CDR3 totals 13 residues. Germline V CDR1 and CDR2: MGHRA, YSYEKL. V lost 0 bases, J lost 5 bases, and 8 bases lay in between.

This clonotype was recorded a few times. The chain joins TRBV4-3 to TRBJ2-1; D might be TRBD2 (6 bases). This CDR3 has 16 residues. Germline values: CDR1 LGHNA, CDR2 YSLEER. Trimming pared 0 bases from V and 4 bases from J, leaving 13 bases between. CDR3 in DNA: TGCGCCAGCAGCCAAGATGGGGCCGGGGGATACAATGAGCAGTTCTTC. This sequence encodes CASSQDGAGGYNEQFF.

This clonotype was detected a few times. The chain employs TRBV12-3 or TRBV12-4 and TRBJ2-1, with a weak D call TRBD2 (7 bases). V lost 7 bases to trimming and J lost 5 bases, with 21 bases between them. The CDR3 has 16 amino acids. The CDR3 nucleotides are TGTGCCAGCACCGCCCCAGCCGGGGGGCTGCACAATGAGCAGTTCTTC. Translating it yields CASTAPAGGLHNEQFF.

This clonotype came up many times. The chain carries TRBV6-1 and TRBJ2-5, with 8 nucleotides matching TRBD1. This CDR3 is 14 amino acids long. J was trimmed by 4 bases and V by 2 bases; bases with no gene match: 3. Looked up from germline, CDR1 is MNHNS and CDR2 is SASEGT. The CDR3 nucleotides are TGTGCCAGCAGTGAATGGACAGGGATAGAGACCCAGTACTTC. Translation: CASSEWTGIETQYF.

The rearrangement uses TRBV6-4 and TRBJ2-1; 7 positions match TRBD2. Germline CDR1 is MRHNA and CDR2 is SNTAGT. This CDR3 contains 14 residues. The V segment lost 3 bases and the J segment 7 bases; nucleotides outside the gene matches: 6. CDR3 sequence (DNA): TGTGCCAGCAGTGAAGCGGGGATGGGTAATGAGCAGTTCTTC. Translation gives CASSEAGMGNEQFF.

This clonotype has ten or more counts. This rearrangement joins TRBV5-4 to TRBJ1-1; D remains ambiguous. The germline V gene encodes CDR1 SGHNT and CDR2 YYREEE (reference sequence). The CDR3 extends over 13 amino acids. The V and J ends lost 0 bases and 5 bases respectively, with 8 bases between them. Here the CDR3 reads CASSLARATEAFF. Written as DNA, the CDR3 is TGTGCCAGCAGCTTGGCCCGGGCGACTGAAGCTTTCTTT.